One and the same sample provided the 19 T cell receptor beta chains below, sequenced in a study of T cell repertoires in cytomegalovirus infection. Via MiXCR, TCRdb re-called the reads, giving one row per CDR3 protein. The sample lists roughly 700,000 distinct CDR3 sequences, 30% to 35% occurring once. These TCRs are of unknown antigen specificity. The specimen comprised cultured PBMCs, sampled from culture after CMV antigen stimulation. Receptor source: a human donor in good health (CMV status not recorded). Some clones in this sample may be carry-over from other donors' samples.

The rearrangement links TRBV7-2 to TRBJ2-1; D is possibly TRBD1 (6 bases). With 5 bases removed from V and 7 bases from J, the gap between germline ends came to 12 bases. The germline V gene encodes CDR1 SGHTA and CDR2 FQGNSA. The CDR3 has 13 amino acids. The CDR3 is CASSRIQGNEQFF. CDR3 in DNA: TGTGCCAGCAGCAGAATCCAGGGGAATGAGCAGTTCTTC.

This clonotype was counted between two and nine times. The chain uses TRBV4-1 and TRBJ2-5, with D possibly matching TRBD2 (6 bases). The CDR3 is made up of 15 amino acids. The germline CDR1 and CDR2 sequences are MGHRA and YSYEKL. The ends were cut back, 6 bases at V and 2 bases at J, with 16 bases in the middle. The CDR3 bases are TGCGCCAGCAGTCACTATGGTGCGGGGCAAGAGACCCAGTACTTC. This translates into CASSHYGAGQETQYF.

This clonotype appeared a few times. The chain couples TRBV5-4 to TRBJ1-2; D uncertain. Deletions cut 10 bases from V and 3 bases from J, with 13 bases between. Germline V gene lookup returns CDR1 SGHNT and CDR2 YYREEE (reference sequence). The CDR3 consists of 12 residues. The CDR3 DNA sequence: TGTGCCGTGCAGGAGGATTACTATGGCTACACCTTC. Translated, it gives CAVQEDYYGYTF.

This clonotype was observed many times. In nucleotides, the CDR3 is TGTGCCAGCAGTCGACCCGAGGGGGGAGGTAATGAAAAACTGTTTTTT. This sequence encodes CASSRPEGGGNEKLFF. The chain couples TRBV7-2 to TRBJ1-4; tentative D call: TRBD1 (6 bases). With 6 bases removed from V and 4 bases from J, the gap between germline ends came to 18 bases. Germline loops: CDR1 SGHTA, CDR2 FQGNSA. This CDR3 contains 16 residues.

This clonotype has more than one count but fewer than ten. The chain combines TRBV20-1 with TRBJ2-7, with no clear D. Germline CDR1 DFQATT, CDR2 SNEGSKA (reference sequence). Trimming removed 5 bases from V and 6 bases from J, with 23 bases in between. The length of the CDR3 is 15 residues. CDR3: CSAGSDWAPGREQYF. The CDR3 bases are TGCAGTGCTGGATCAGACTGGGCCCCTGGGCGCGAGCAGTACTTC.

The chain is built from TRBV12-3 or TRBV12-4 and TRBJ2-2; D tentatively fits TRBD1 or TRBD2 (5 bases each). Trimming removed 3 bases from V and 5 bases from J, with 13 bases in between. This CDR3 is 15 amino acids long. CDR3 in DNA: TGTGCCAGCAGTTTTTCCGGGACGTTTACCGGGGAGCTGTTTTTT. It is translated as CASSFSGTFTGELFF.

The V call is TRBV6-1, the J call TRBJ1-3; D remains ambiguous. Per the germline V gene, CDR1 is MNHNS and CDR2 is SASEGT. This CDR3 comprises 11 residues. V shed 2 bases and J shed 15 bases, with 11 bases lying between them. CDR3 region: CASSELGAKYF. The CDR3 nucleotides are TGTGCCAGCAGTGAATTGGGTGCTAAATATTTT.

The sample holds many counts of this clonotype. The chain links TRBV7-2 to TRBJ2-5; the D gene could be TRBD1 or TRBD2 (5 bases each). CDR3 length: 15 amino acids. Germline V lookup: CDR1 SGHTA, CDR2 FQGNSA. Trimming stripped 3 bases from V and 4 bases from J, with 15 bases between. CDR3 protein: CASSFSGTGPETQYF. The CDR3 DNA follows: TGTGCCAGCAGCTTCTCCGGGACGGGACCAGAGACCCAGTACTTC.

Of note for this clonotype: The junction differs from germline at one of its ends, possibly a read error. The chain combines TRBV20-1 with TRBJ1-2; the D gene is possibly TRBD1 (5 bases). This CDR3 contains 12 residues. In germline, CDR1 is DFQATT, CDR2 SNEGSKA (reference sequence). The CDR3 coding sequence is TGCAGTGCTAGAGACCCGACGGGCATGGGGGCCTTC. This gives the protein CSARDPTGMGAF.

This clonotype was seen more than once but under ten times. The chain carries TRBV6-6 and TRBJ1-1; no reliable D call. The CDR3 covers 14 residues. V lost 0 bases, J lost 1 base, and 6 bases lay in between. Germline values: CDR1 MNHNY, CDR2 SVGAGI (reference sequence). The CDR3 loop reads CASSYSKGNTEAFF. Here the CDR3 DNA reads TGTGCCAGCAGTTACTCGAAGGGGAACACTGAAGCTTTCTTT.

This clonotype was seen repeatedly, ten times or more. This chain joins TRBV7-2 and TRBJ1-5; the match to TRBD1 covers 7 bases. Germline V gene lookup returns CDR1 SGHTA and CDR2 FQGNSA. Trimming took 1 base from V and 6 from J; bases not matched to a gene: 3. This CDR3 is built from 14 residues. In nucleotides, the CDR3 is TGTGCCAGCAGCTTAGGACAGGGAAGTCAGCCCCAGCATTTT. Protein sequence: CASSLGQGSQPQHF.

This clonotype was seen only a few times. This chain connects TRBV7-2 to TRBJ2-1; D not resolved. Germline CDR1 SGHTA, CDR2 FQGNSA. This CDR3 spans 14 amino acids. V was cut by 5 bases and J by 4 bases, with 12 bases left in between. CDR3: CASSPLPGYNEQFF. For the CDR3, the DNA is TGTGCCAGCAGCCCCTTGCCGGGTTACAATGAGCAGTTCTTC.

This clonotype was picked up many times. The rearrangement links TRBV6-5 to TRBJ2-3; tentatively, D is TRBD2 (5 bases). This CDR3 is built from 15 residues. V was trimmed by 0 bases and J by 1 base, leaving 8 bases between them. The V gene's germline CDR1 is MNHEY and CDR2 SVGAGI. CDR3 in DNA: TGTGCCAGCAGTTACTCGAGGGCCCGCACAGATACGCAGTATTTT. It is translated as CASSYSRARTDTQYF.

This clonotype appeared many times. The chain has TRBV7-2 and TRBJ1-1; unclear D gene. The germline gives CDR1 SGHTA, CDR2 FQGNSA. This CDR3 has 15 amino acids. Trimming took 1 base from V and 0 from J, leaving 9 bases between them. CDR3 region: CASSLVAGLNTEAFF. CDR3 coding DNA: TGTGCCAGCAGCTTAGTCGCGGGTCTGAACACTGAAGCTTTCTTT.

This clonotype was found once. This chain links TRBV20-1 with TRBJ2-6; TRBD1 matches at 7 bases. The germline CDR1 and CDR2 sequences are DFQATT and SNEGSKA (reference sequence). V gave up 1 base and J gave up 1 base; unmatched junction bases: 4. This CDR3 is 16 amino acids long. CDR3 protein: CSARAKGASGANVLTF. The CDR3 DNA follows: TGCAGTGCTAGAGCAAAGGGGGCATCTGGGGCCAACGTCCTGACTTTC.

The sample holds a few counts of this clonotype. The chain uses TRBV28 and TRBJ1-1; D possibly corresponds to TRBD1 (6 bases). V dropped 5 bases and J dropped 4 bases, with 17 bases sitting between them. The CDR3 length is 15 residues. CDR1 MDHEN and CDR2 SYDVKM come from the germline V gene. This chain's CDR3 is CASSPPSGAITEAFF. The CDR3 DNA reads as TGTGCCAGCAGTCCCCCGTCAGGGGCCATCACTGAAGCTTTCTTT. Together with reference TRBV28 and TRBJ1-1, the CDR3 gives the full variable domain: DVKVTQSSRYLVKRTGEKVFLECVQDMDHENMFWYRQDPGLGLRLIYFSYDVKMKEKGDIPEGYSVSREKKERFSLILESASTNQTSMYLCASSPPSGAITEAFFGQGTRLTVV.

The rearrangement joins TRBV2 to TRBJ1-1; 11 bases match TRBD1. The J segment lost 4 bases and the V segment lost 5 bases, leaving 3 bases of the junction unmatched. Germline CDR1 is SNHLY and CDR2 is FYNNEI. The CDR3 is 14 residues long. The CDR3 loop reads CASSSGTGGTEAFF. In DNA form, the CDR3 reads TGTGCCAGCAGTTCCGGGACAGGGGGCACTGAAGCTTTCTTT.

The V and J genes are TRBV28 and TRBJ2-7; D could derive from TRBD1 or TRBD2 (6 bases each). Trimming took 6 bases from V and 6 from J, leaving 18 bases between them. The CDR3 runs to 14 residues. Germline CDR1 reads MDHEN; CDR2 reads SYDVKM. The CDR3 DNA reads TGTGCCAGCAGCCGACCTCCCAGGGGAGGCGAGCAGTACTTC. Its protein is CASSRPPRGGEQYF. The entire variable domain, with the rest obtained from reference TRBV28 and TRBJ2-7, is as follows: DVKVTQSSRYLVKRTGEKVFLECVQDMDHENMFWYRQDPGLGLRLIYFSYDVKMKEKGDIPEGYSVSREKKERFSLILESASTNQTSMYLCASSRPPRGGEQYFGPGTRLTVT.

As concerns this clonotype: Given a much more abundant clone one base away, this may be a read error. J is TRBJ2-6 and V is TRBV7-2; D gene ambiguous. Germline V gene lookup returns CDR1 SGHTA and CDR2 FQGNSA. The CDR3 extends over 15 amino acids. CDR3 loop: CASSPKDLWANVQTF. The DNA for the CDR3 is TGTGCCAGCAGCCCCAAGGACCTCTGGGCCAACGTCCAGACTTTC.